Shown below are 10 T cell receptor beta chains from a single sample sequenced in a study of blood T cell repertoires in COVID-19. Profiling relied on immunoSEQ multiplex PCR, and the TCRdb table lists in-frame clones only, not all of them. Among fewer than 250,000 clones listed, 75% to 90% were seen once. The sample comprised PBMCs or T cells enriched from blood (not recorded which). The receptors come from a man in his fifties who had been exposed to COVID-19.

The CDR3 reads CASSYSQGWELFF. Written as DNA, the CDR3 is TGTGCCAGCAGTTACTCTCAGGGGTGGGAGCTGTTTTTT. V usage is TRBV6-5 and J usage is TRBJ2-2; possibly TRBD1 for D (6 bases). CDR3 length: 13 amino acids. CDR1 MNHEY and CDR2 SVGAGI come from the germline V gene. Trimming stripped 0 bases from V and 9 bases from J, with 8 bases between.

This chain uses TRBV5-8 with TRBJ1-4; 7 bases are shared with TRBD1. The germline V gene has CDR1 SGHTS and CDR2 YDEGEE. V dropped 0 bases and J dropped 4; count of bases not matched to a gene: 6. The CDR3 extends over 16 amino acids. CDR3 DNA: TGTGCCAGCAGCTTGGGCCGGGACAGTGATAATGAAAAACTGTTTTTT. Protein product: CASSLGRDSDNEKLFF.

This chain links TRBV5-4 with TRBJ2-7, with TRBD1 identical over 8 bases. CDR1 and CDR2 from the germline V gene are SGHNT and YYREEE (reference sequence). V gave up 3 bases and J gave up 4 bases; unmatched junction bases: 6. The CDR3 totals 14 residues. Written as DNA, the CDR3 is TGTGCCAGCAGCTCCTCCGGGACAGGATACGAGCAGTACTTC. It is translated as CASSSSGTGYEQYF. The full variable domain, its missing parts supplied by reference TRBV5-4 and TRBJ2-7, is ETGVTQSPTHLIKTRGQQVTLRCSSQSGHNTVSWYQQALGQGPQFIFQYYREEENGRGNFPPRFSGLQFPNYSSELNVNALELDDSALYLCASSSSGTGYEQYFGPGTRLTVT.

A single count supports this clone. The J gene is TRBJ1-1, the V gene TRBV5-1, with 7 bases lining up with TRBD1. There are 12 residues in the CDR3. Germline CDR1 SGHRS, CDR2 YFSETQ. V gave up 0 bases and J gave up 9 bases; unmatched junction bases: 2. The CDR3 DNA follows: TGCGCCAGCAGCTTGGTGGGACAGAAAGCTTTCTTT. It codes for CASSLVGQKAFF.

The chain is built from TRBV9 and TRBJ1-1; 7 bases fit TRBD1. The CDR3 contains 16 residues. CDR1 is SGDLS, CDR2 YYNGEE, per germline. The J segment lost 2 bases and the V segment lost 3 bases, leaving 10 bases of the junction unmatched. CDR3 bases: TGTGCCAGCAGCGCGGAAACCCAGGGGGTAAACACTGAAGCTTTCTTT. This codes for CASSAETQGVNTEAFF.

The chain employs TRBV6-5 and TRBJ1-2; TRBD1 might be the D (6 bases). Germline CDR1 is MNHEY and CDR2 is SVGAGI. The CDR3 spans 12 residues. The V end lost 10 bases, the J end lost 2 bases, and 11 bases lay between the germline ends. CDR3: CATLTGNYGYTF. Written as DNA, the CDR3 is TGTGCCACCCTAACAGGGAACTATGGCTACACCTTC.

The chain joins TRBV28 to TRBJ1-2; D unclear. Between the trimmed V and J ends, which lost 6 bases and 1 base, there was a span of 6 bases. Per germline, CDR1 MDHEN and CDR2 SYDVKM. The CDR3 has 12 residues. CDR3 sequence: CASRRDNYGYTF. Here the CDR3 DNA reads TGTGCCAGCAGGAGGGATAACTATGGCTACACCTTC.

This rearrangement joins TRBV19 to TRBJ2-1; D is possibly TRBD1 (5 bases). The ends were cut back, 4 bases at V and 5 bases at J, with 15 bases in the middle. The germline CDR1 and CDR2 sequences are LNHDA and SQIVND (reference sequence). The CDR3 spans 15 residues. The CDR3 region is CASSRVQGSHNEQFF. The DNA for the CDR3 is TGTGCCAGTAGTAGGGTTCAGGGCAGCCACAATGAGCAGTTCTTC.

This clone was counted only a few times. V gene TRBV9 combines with J gene TRBJ1-5; perhaps TRBD1 as D (6 bases). Trimming left V 0 bases short and J 4 bases short, with 11 bases between. The length of the CDR3 is 15 residues. Per germline, CDR1 SGDLS and CDR2 YYNGEE. In nucleotides, the CDR3 is TGTGCCAGCAGCGTAGGCGACAGGAGTAATCAGCCCCAGCATTTT. It translates to CASSVGDRSNQPQHF.

The genes are TRBV2 and TRBJ1-3, with 7 bases that match TRBD1. V trimming: 6 bases; J trimming: 3 bases; junction bases outside the gene matches: 8. The CDR3 consists of 15 residues. Per the germline V gene, CDR1 is SNHLY and CDR2 is FYNNEI. CDR3 nucleotides: TGTGCCAGCAGCTTAACAGGGGACGGTGGAAACACCATATATTTT. Translated, it gives CASSLTGDGGNTIYF.